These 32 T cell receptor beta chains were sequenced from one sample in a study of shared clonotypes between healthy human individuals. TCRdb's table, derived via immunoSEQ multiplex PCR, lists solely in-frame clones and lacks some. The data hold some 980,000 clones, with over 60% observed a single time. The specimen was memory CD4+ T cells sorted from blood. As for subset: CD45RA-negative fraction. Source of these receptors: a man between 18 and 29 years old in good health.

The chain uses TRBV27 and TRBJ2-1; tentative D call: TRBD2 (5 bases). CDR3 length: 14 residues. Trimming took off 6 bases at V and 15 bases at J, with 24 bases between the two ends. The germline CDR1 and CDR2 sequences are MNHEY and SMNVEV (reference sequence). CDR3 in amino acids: CASSRRSQEEKSFF. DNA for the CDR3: TGTGCCAGCAGCCGCCGTTCCCAGGAGGAGAAATCGTTCTTC.

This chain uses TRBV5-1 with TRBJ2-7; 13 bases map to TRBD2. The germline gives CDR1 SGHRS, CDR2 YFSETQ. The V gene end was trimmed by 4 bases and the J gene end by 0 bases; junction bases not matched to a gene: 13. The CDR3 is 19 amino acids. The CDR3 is CASSPQPGLAGSVSYEQYF. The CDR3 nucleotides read TGCGCCAGCAGCCCCCAACCGGGACTAGCGGGATCAGTCTCCTACGAGCAGTACTTC.

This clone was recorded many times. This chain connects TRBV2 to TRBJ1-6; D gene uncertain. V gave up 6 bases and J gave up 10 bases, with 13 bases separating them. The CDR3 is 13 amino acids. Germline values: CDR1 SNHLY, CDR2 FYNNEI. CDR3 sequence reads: CASRPVTESPLHF. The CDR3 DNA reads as TGTGCCAGCAGACCGGTCACTGAATCACCCCTCCACTTT.

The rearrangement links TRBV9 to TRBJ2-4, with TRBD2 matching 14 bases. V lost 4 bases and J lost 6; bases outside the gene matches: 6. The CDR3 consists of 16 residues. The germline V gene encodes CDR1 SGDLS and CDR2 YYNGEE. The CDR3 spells CASSLGTSGGLNIQYF. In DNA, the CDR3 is TGTGCCAGCAGCCTTGGGACTAGCGGGGGACTAAACATTCAGTACTTC. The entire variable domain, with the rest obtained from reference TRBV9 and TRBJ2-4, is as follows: DSGVTQTPKHLITATGQRVTLRCSPRSGDLSVYWYQQSLDQGLQFLIQYYNGEERAKGNILERFSAQQFPDLHSELNLSSLELGDSALYFCASSLGTSGGLNIQYFGAGTRLSVL.

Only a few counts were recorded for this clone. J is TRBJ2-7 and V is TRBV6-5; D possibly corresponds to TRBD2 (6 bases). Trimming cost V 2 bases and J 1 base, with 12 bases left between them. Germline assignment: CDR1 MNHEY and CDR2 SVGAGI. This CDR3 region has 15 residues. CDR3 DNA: TGTGCCAGCAGTTACGGCCACGGGAGATCCTACGAGCAGTACTTC. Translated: CASSYGHGRSYEQYF.

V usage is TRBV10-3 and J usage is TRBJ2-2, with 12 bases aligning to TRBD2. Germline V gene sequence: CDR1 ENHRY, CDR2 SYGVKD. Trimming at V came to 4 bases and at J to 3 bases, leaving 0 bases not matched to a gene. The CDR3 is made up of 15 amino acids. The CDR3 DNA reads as TGTGCCATCAGTGGGACTAGCGGGGACACCGGGGAGCTGTTTTTT. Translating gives CAISGTSGDTGELFF.

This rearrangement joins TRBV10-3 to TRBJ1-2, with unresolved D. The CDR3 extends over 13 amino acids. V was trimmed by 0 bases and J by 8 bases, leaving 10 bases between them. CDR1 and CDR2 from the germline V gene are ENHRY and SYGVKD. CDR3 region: CAISESTAPGYTF. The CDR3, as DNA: TGTGCCATCAGTGAGTCGACCGCCCCGGGCTACACCTTC.

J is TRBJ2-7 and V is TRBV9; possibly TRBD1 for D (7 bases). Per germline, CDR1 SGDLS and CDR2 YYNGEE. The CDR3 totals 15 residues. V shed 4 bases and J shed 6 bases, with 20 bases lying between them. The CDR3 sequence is CASSRQGGRDREQYF. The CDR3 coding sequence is TGTGCCAGCAGCCGCCAGGGGGGAAGAGACCGCGAGCAGTACTTC.

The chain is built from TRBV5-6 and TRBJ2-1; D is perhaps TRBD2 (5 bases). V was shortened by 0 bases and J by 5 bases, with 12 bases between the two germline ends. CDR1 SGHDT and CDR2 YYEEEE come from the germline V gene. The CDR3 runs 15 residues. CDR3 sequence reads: CASSLVRTGNNEQFF. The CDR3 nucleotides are TGTGCCAGCAGCTTGGTTAGGACGGGGAACAATGAGCAGTTCTTC.

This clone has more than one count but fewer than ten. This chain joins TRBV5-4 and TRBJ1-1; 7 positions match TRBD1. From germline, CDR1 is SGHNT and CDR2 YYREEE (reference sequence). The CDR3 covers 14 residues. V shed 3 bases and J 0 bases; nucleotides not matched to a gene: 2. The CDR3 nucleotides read TGTGCCAGCAGCTCCACAGGGGTGAACACTGAAGCTTTCTTT. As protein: CASSSTGVNTEAFF.

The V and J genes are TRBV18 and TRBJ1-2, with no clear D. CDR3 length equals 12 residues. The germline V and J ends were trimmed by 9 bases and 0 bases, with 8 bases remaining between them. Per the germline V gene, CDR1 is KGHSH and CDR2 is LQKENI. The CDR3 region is CASSQANYGYTF. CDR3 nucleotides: TGTGCCAGTTCCCAGGCTAACTATGGCTACACCTTC.

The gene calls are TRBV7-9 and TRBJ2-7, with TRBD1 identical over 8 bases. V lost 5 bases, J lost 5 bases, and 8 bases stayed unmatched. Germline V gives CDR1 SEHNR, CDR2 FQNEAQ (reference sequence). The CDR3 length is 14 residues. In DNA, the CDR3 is TGTGCCAGCAGCACCGGGACAGGTTTTCACGAGCAGTACTTC. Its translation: CASSTGTGFHEQYF.

CDR3 amino acids: CASKMGQNYGYTF. The CDR3 DNA reads as TGTGCCAGCAAAATGGGTCAGAACTATGGCTACACCTTC. The chain combines TRBV6-5 with TRBJ1-2, with D unresolved. With 7 bases removed from V and 2 bases from J, the gap between germline ends came to 11 bases. CDR1 MNHEY and CDR2 SVGAGI come from the germline V gene. The CDR3 length is 13 residues.

This CDR3 is CASSISRGASNSPLHF. Here the CDR3 DNA reads TGTGCCAGTAGTATCAGTCGGGGAGCCTCAAATTCACCCCTCCACTTT. The chain couples TRBV19 to TRBJ1-6; D not certain. V was pared by 3 bases and J by 7 bases, with 16 bases between. The CDR3 has 16 residues. Per germline, CDR1 LNHDA and CDR2 SQIVND (reference sequence).

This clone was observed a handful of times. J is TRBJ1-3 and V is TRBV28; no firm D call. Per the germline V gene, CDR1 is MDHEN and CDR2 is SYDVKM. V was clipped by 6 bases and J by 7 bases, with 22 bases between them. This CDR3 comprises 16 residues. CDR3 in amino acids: CASSSEREAVRNTIYF. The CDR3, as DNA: TGTGCCAGCAGCAGTGAGAGGGAAGCGGTTCGTAACACCATATATTTT.

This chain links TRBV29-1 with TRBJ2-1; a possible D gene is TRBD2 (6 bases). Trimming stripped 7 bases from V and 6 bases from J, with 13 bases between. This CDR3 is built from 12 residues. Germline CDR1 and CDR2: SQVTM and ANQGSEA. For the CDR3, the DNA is TGCAGCGCCAGAAGCGGGTTCAATGAGCAGTTCTTC. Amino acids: CSARSGFNEQFF.

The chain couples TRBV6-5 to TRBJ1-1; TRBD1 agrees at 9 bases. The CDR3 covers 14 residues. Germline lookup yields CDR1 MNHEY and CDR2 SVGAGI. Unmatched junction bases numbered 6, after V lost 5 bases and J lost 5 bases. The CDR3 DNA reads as TGTGCCAGCAGTCTAGAGACAGGGGGGACTGAAGCTTTCTTT. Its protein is CASSLETGGTEAFF.

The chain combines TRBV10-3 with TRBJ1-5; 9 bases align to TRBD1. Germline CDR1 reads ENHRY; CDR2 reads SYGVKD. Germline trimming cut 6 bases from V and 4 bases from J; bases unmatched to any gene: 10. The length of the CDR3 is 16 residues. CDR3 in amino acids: CAISEDRGDPNQPQHF. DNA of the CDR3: TGTGCCATCAGCGAGGACAGGGGAGATCCTAATCAGCCCCAGCATTTT.

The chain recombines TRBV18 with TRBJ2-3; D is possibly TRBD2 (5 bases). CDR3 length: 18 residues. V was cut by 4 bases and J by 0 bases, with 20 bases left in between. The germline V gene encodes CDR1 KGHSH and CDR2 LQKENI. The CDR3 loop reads CASSRDRAGITSTDTQYF. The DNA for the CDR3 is TGTGCCAGCTCACGGGATCGGGCCGGGATCACTAGCACAGATACGCAGTATTTT.

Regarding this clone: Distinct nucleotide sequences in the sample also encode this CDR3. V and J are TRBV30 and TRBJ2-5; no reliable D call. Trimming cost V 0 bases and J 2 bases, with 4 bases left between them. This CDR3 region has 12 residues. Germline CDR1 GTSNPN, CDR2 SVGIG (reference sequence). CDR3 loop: CAWSVQQETQYF. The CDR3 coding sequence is TGTGCCTGGAGTGTGCAGCAAGAGACCCAGTACTTC.

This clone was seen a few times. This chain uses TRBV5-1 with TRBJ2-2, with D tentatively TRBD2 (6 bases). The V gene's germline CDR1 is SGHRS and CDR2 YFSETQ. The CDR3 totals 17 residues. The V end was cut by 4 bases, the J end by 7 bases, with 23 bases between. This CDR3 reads CASSLKPRGIEDGELFF. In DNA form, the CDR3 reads TGCGCCAGCAGCCTAAAACCACGCGGGATAGAGGACGGGGAGCTGTTTTTT.

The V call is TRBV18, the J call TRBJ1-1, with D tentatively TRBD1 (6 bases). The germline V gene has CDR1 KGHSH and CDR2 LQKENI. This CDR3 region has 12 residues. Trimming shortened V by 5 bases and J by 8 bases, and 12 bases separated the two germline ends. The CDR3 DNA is TGTGCCAGCTCAAAGGACAGAAACGAAGCTTTCTTT. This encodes CASSKDRNEAFF.

The CDR3 sequence: CASSEVGNQPQHF. For the CDR3, the DNA is TGTGCCAGCAGTGAAGTTGGTAATCAGCCCCAGCATTTT. The rearrangement joins TRBV2 to TRBJ1-5, with unresolved D. With 1 base removed from V and 4 bases from J, the gap between germline ends came to 5 bases. CDR3 size: 13 residues. Germline V gene sequence: CDR1 SNHLY, CDR2 FYNNEI.

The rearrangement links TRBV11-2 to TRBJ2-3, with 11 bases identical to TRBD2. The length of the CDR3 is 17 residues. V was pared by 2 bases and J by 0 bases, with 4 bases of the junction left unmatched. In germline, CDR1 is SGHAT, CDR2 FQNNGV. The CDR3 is CASSLLAGGPSTDTQYF. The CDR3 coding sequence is TGTGCCAGCAGCTTATTAGCGGGAGGGCCTAGCACAGATACGCAGTATTTT.

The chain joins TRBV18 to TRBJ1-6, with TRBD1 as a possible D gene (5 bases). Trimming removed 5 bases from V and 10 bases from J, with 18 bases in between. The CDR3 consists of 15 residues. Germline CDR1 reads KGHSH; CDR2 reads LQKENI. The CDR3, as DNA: TGTGCCAGCTCATATGACCAGGGTCCCAACTCACCCCTCCACTTT. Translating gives CASSYDQGPNSPLHF.

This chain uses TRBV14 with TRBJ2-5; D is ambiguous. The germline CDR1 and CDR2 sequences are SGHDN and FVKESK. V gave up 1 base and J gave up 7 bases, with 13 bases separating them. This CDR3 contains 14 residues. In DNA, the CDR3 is TGTGCCAGCAGCCAAGGTTGGTCGATGGGGACCCAGTACTTC. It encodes CASSQGWSMGTQYF.

The CDR3 reads CASSPPTGTGHNEQFF. The DNA of the CDR3 is TGTGCCAGCTCACCACCTACCGGGACAGGGCACAATGAGCAGTTCTTC. The chain is built from TRBV18 and TRBJ2-1, with 9 bases identical to TRBD1. Germline values: CDR1 KGHSH, CDR2 LQKENI. Unmatched junction bases numbered 5, after V lost 0 bases and J lost 5 bases. The length of the CDR3 is 16 residues.

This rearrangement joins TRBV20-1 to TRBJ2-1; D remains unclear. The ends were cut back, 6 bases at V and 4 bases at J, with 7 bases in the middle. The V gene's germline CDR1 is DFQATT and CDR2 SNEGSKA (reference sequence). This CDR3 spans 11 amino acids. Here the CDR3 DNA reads TGCAGTGCCCCATCTTACAATGAGCAGTTCTTC. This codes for CSAPSYNEQFF.

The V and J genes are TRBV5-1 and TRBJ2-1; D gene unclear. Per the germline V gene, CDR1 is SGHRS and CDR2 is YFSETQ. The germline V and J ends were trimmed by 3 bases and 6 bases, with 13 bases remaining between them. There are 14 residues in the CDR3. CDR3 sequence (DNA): TGCGCCAGCAGCTGGCTATCGTTGGGCAATGAGCAGTTCTTC. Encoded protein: CASSWLSLGNEQFF.

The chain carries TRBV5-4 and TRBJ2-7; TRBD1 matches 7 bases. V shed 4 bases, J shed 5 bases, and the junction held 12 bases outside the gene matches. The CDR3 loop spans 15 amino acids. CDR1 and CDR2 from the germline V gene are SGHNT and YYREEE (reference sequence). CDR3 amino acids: CASSKSTGAPNEQYF. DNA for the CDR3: TGTGCCAGCAGCAAATCAACAGGGGCCCCCAACGAGCAGTACTTC.

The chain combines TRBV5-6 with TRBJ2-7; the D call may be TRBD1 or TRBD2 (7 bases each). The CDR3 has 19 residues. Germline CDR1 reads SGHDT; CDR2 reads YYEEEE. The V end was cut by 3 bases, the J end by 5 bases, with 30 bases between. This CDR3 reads CASSSRTGPGHGGVHEQYF. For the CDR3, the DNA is TGTGCCAGCAGCTCTAGGACAGGACCCGGACATGGGGGGGTCCACGAGCAGTACTTC.

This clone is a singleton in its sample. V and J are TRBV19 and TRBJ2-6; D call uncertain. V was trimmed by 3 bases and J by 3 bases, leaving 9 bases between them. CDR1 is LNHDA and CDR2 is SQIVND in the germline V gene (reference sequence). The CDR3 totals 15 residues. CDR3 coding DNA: TGTGCCAGTAGTATTGTGTTGGGTGGGGCCAACGTCCTGACTTTC. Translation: CASSIVLGGANVLTF.